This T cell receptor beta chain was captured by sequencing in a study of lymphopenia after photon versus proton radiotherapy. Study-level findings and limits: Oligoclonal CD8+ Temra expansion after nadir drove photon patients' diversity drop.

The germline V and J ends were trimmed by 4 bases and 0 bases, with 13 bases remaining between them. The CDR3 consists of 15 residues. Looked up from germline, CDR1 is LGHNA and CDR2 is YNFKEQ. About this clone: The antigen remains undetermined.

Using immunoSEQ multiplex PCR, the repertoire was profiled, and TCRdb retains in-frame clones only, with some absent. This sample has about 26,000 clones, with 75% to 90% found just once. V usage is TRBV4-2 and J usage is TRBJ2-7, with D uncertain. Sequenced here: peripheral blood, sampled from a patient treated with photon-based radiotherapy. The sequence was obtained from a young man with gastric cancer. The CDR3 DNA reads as TGTGCCAGCAGCCTTACAAGGTCCTCCTCCTACGAGCAGTACTTC. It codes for CASSLTRSSSYEQYF.